What follows are 3 T cell receptor beta chains derived from one specimen sequenced in a study of cytomegalovirus exposure and HLA in healthy donors. The PCR employed 60 Vbeta primers together with 13 Jbeta primers. TCRdb's table, derived via immunoSEQ multiplex PCR, lists solely in-frame clones and lacks some. The sample consists of 40,000 or so clones, 74% of them appearing once. Sequenced: PBMCs. The origin of the receptors is a man in his thirties or forties in good health and CMV-seronegative.

The V call is TRBV6-5, the J call TRBJ2-2; 9 nucleotides align to TRBD1. The CDR3 loop spans 14 amino acids. CDR1 and CDR2 from the germline V gene are MNHEY and SVGAGI. Losses at the gene ends were 4 bases for V and 5 bases for J; bases not matched to a gene: 2. The chain's CDR3 is CASSWTGETGELFF. The CDR3 coding sequence is TGTGCCAGCAGTTGGACAGGGGAAACCGGGGAGCTGTTTTTT.

The CDR3 reads CASSYSPGGFSYEQYF. The CDR3 DNA sequence: TGTGCCAGCAGTTATAGCCCGGGGGGATTCTCCTACGAGCAGTACTTC. The V call is TRBV11-2, the J call TRBJ2-7, with 7 nucleotides matching TRBD2. Germline trimming cut 6 bases from V and 0 bases from J; bases unmatched to any gene: 11. Germline V gene sequence: CDR1 SGHAT, CDR2 FQNNGV. This CDR3 is 16 amino acids long.

V gene TRBV11-3 combines with J gene TRBJ2-1; 10 nucleotides agree with TRBD1. The CDR3 has 15 amino acids. J lost 9 bases, V lost 4 bases, and 9 bases had no gene match. Germline V gene sequence: CDR1 SGHNT, CDR2 YENEEA. DNA of the CDR3: TGTGCCAGCAGCTCGGGGACAGGGGATATTAGTGAGCAGTTCTTC. This sequence encodes CASSSGTGDISEQFF.